A single sample is the source of the 6 T cell receptor beta chains below, sequenced in a study of T cell clonality in common variable immunodeficiency (dated by TCRdb to between 2015 and 2017). The protocol used for the library was the immunoSEQ multiplex PCR assay. TCRdb's version of the immuneACCESS table is confined to in-frame rearrangements and falls short of the full clone set. An unresolved V gene accounts for under half of the shortfall where checked; the remainder is of unknown origin. The sample features some 34,000 clones, and none is a singleton. The top ten clones comprise around 6.4% of the sample. Antigens for these TCRs are unknown. The study at large found these results: CVID TCRbeta sequences reportedly showed fewer deletions and N-nucleotide insertions and lacked highly modified clones with 13 or more V deletions.

What was sequenced was peripheral blood mononuclear cells. The receptors were sampled from a human donor with common variable immunodeficiency.

This clone appeared a few times. The DNA ends 3 residues before the CDR3 does, and the rest of the CDR3 is filled in from the germline J gene. The rearrangement joins TRBV11-3 to TRBJ2-3; 11 bases are a match to TRBD1. Germline loops: CDR1 SGHNT, CDR2 YENEEA. CDR3 length equals 13 residues. Trimming cost V 7 bases and J 7 bases; bases outside gene matches: 4. The CDR3 region is CASTRDRGNTQYF. CDR3 DNA, as far as it was read: TGTGCCAGCACCAGGGACAGGGGGAATACG.

There are a few counts of this clone. The read comes to an end 3 residues before the CDR3 does, leaving the germline J gene to fill in the end. The chain recombines TRBV13 with TRBJ1-2; 9 bases are shared with TRBD1. The germline V gene has CDR1 PRHDT and CDR2 FYEKMQ (reference sequence). This CDR3 spans 14 amino acids. The covered CDR3 bases are TGTGCCAGCAGCGTGGACAGGGGTTACTTCCAG. Protein sequence: CASSVDRGYFQ. The full CDR3 protein is CASSVDRGYFQYTF.

The CDR3 DNA, read in part, is TGTGCCAGCAGCTGGGGACTAAAAAGAGAAGATGAG. Translated: CASSWGLKREDE. The entire CDR3 protein is CASSWGLKREDEQFF. The V gene is TRBV7-2, the J gene TRBJ2-1, with 7 bases aligning to TRBD2. The read terminates 3 residues ahead of where the CDR3 ends, so the germline J gene completes it. The CDR3 sequence is 15 residues long. Germline assignment: CDR1 SGHTA and CDR2 FQGNSA. V was pared by 4 bases and J by 8 bases, with 11 bases of the junction left unmatched.

This clone is labeled as medium-sized. The CDR3 extends 3 residues past the end of the read, so its final part is completed from the germline J gene. The chain joins TRBV14 to TRBJ1-3, with D unresolved. Per germline, CDR1 SGHDN and CDR2 FVKESK. Trimming removed 1 base at V and 5 bases at J, with 12 bases between. The CDR3 is 15 amino acids. The CDR3 here is CASSQAGRTRNTIYF. CDR3 DNA, as far as it was read: TGTGCCAGCAGCCAAGCGGGGAGGACTCGAAACACC.

This clone was picked up many times. The CDR3 is cut off 3 residues early in the read; its end comes from the germline J gene. The chain employs TRBV6-2 or TRBV6-3 and TRBJ1-1; D is perhaps TRBD1 (6 bases). This CDR3 has 12 residues. V lost 8 bases, J lost 1 base, and 8 bases lay in between. Germline V lookup: CDR1 MNHEY, CDR2 SVGEGT. The covered CDR3 bases are TGTGCCAGCTCACAGGGGAACACTGAA. Translation gives CASSQGNTE. The full CDR3 is CASSQGNTEAFF.

Remarks on this clone: The read stops 3 residues short of the end of the CDR3; the missing end is completed from the germline J gene. The chain uses TRBV7-2 and TRBJ2-7; 8 bases are a match to TRBD2. Germline loops: CDR1 SGHTA, CDR2 FQGNSA. J was trimmed by 6 bases and V by 11 bases; bases with no gene match: 15. This CDR3 spans 14 amino acids. CDR3 protein: CASGGGVLKAEQYF. The sequenced part of the CDR3 DNA is TGTGCCTCGGGGGGGGGTGTCCTTAAAGCCGAG.